Here is one T cell receptor beta chain with its context. Seattle-derived patients entered the study during active infection and were followed longitudinally. The authors' processing: Estimated nucleated cell counts came from reference gene primer amplification. Sequencing was performed with immunoSEQ multiplex PCR; in TCRdb, only in-frame clones are kept and a portion is missing. D and trimming come from the DNA, and the V and J calls and clone size come from that table. The sample carries fewer than 650,000 clones, roughly 91% recorded once. The sample is drawn from a study of blood T cell repertoires in COVID-19. Germline CDR1 MNHNS, CDR2 SASEGT. After removal of 0 bases from V and 2 bases from J, the junction contained 9 bases not matched to a gene. This CDR3 has 17 amino acids.

The receptor's source is a woman aged 45-59 years with COVID-19, enrolled during active disease. The chain carries TRBV6-1 and TRBJ1-2; the match to TRBD1 covers 7 bases. The sample consisted of peripheral blood. This chain's CDR3 is CASSEAFDRVKNYGYTF. CDR3 bases: TGTGCCAGCAGTGAAGCCTTTGACAGGGTTAAAAACTATGGCTACACCTTC.